Listed below are T cell receptor beta chains from one sample, sequenced in a study of T cell responses to AZD1222 COVID-19 vaccine. The method was immunoSEQ multiplex PCR; TCRdb's version includes in-frame clones alone and lacks a portion of them. This table has tens of thousands of clones, approximately 83% appearing once. This sample comprised peripheral blood, obtained 28 days after the second AZD1222 dose. The receptors were gathered from an adult who received the AZD1222 COVID-19 vaccine. The CDR3 runs from the conserved cysteine through the conserved F or W. A D gene is named only where the DNA matches it firmly. The size of a clone is reported for some rows only, either as once, few or many, or as a class for expanded clones.

NA	TRBV24-1	TRBD2	TRBJ2-1	CATSDSSGSGFYNEQFF	TGTGCCACCAGTGATTCTAGCGGGAGTGGTTTCTACAATGAGCAGTTCTTC
NA	TRBV5-1	NA	TRBJ1-2	CASSGNLDGYTF	TGCGCCAGCAGCGGGAACTTGGATGGCTACACCTTC
few	TRBV18	TRBD1	TRBJ1-1	CASSPGQGTEAFF	TGTGCCAGCTCACCCGGACAGGGCACTGAAGCTTTCTTT
medium-sized	TRBV2	NA	TRBJ1-1	CASSVHQNTEAFF	TGTGCCAGCAGTGTACACCAAAACACTGAAGCTTTCTTT
NA	TRBV21-1	NA	TRBJ2-7	CASSSRVTYEQYF	TGTGCCAGCAGCAGCAGGGTAACCTACGAGCAGTACTTC
NA	TRBV11-2	NA	TRBJ2-3	CASSFGRSTDTQYF	TGTGCCAGCAGCTTTGGAAGAAGCACAGATACGCAGTATTTT
NA	TRBV11-3	NA	TRBJ2-7	CASSVQRGYEQYF	TGTGCCAGCAGCGTACAAAGGGGGTACGAGCAGTACTTC
NA	TRBV30	TRBD1	TRBJ1-3	CAWSVQGANTIYF	TGTGCCTGGAGTGTACAGGGGGCAAACACCATATATTTT
NA	TRBV7-2	NA	TRBJ2-5	CASGGNQETQYF	TGTGCCAGCGGAGGGAACCAAGAGACCCAGTACTTC
NA	TRBV15	NA	TRBJ1-3	CATSRDPGRNSGNTIYF	TGTGCCACCAGCAGAGATCCGGGACGGAACTCTGGAAACACCATATATTTT
NA	TRBV30	TRBD2	TRBJ2-7	CAWSAGDSYEQYF	TGTGCCTGGAGCGCGGGGGATTCCTACGAGCAGTACTTC
NA	TRBV24-1	NA	TRBJ1-2	CATSDRGTSNYGYTF	TGTGCCACCAGTGATCGTGGGACATCTAACTATGGCTACACCTTC
NA	TRBV28	NA	TRBJ2-3	CASSLQAVFTDTQYF	TGTGCCAGCAGTTTGCAAGCGGTATTCACAGATACGCAGTATTTT
NA	TRBV6-6	TRBD1	TRBJ1-1	CASSDPGQGVTEAFF	TGTGCCAGCAGTGATCCGGGACAGGGCGTCACTGAAGCTTTCTTT
NA	TRBV6-5	TRBD2	TRBJ2-5	CASSIRDYSQETQYF	TGTGCCAGCAGTATCCGGGACTACAGCCAAGAGACCCAGTACTTC
once	TRBV28	TRBD1	TRBJ2-7	CASRPGRGYEQYF	TGTGCCAGCAGGCCAGGCAGGGGGTACGAGCAGTACTTC
NA	TRBV18	TRBD1	TRBJ2-5	CASSPGTEETQYF	TGTGCCAGCTCACCAGGGACAGAAGAGACCCAGTACTTC
NA	TRBV6-6	NA	TRBJ1-2	CASSYGGEGYGYTF	TGTGCCAGCAGTTACGGGGGAGAGGGCTATGGCTACACCTTC
NA	TRBV27	NA	TRBJ2-1	CASRLGRWFDNEQFF	TGTGCCAGCAGATTGGGGAGGTGGTTTGACAATGAGCAGTTCTTC
NA	TRBV29-1	TRBD1	TRBJ2-3	CSVAAGQGNTQYF	TGCAGCGTTGCTGCGGGACAGGGAAATACGCAGTATTTT
NA	TRBV4-3	NA	TRBJ2-7	CASSQRGDEQYF	TGCGCCAGCAGCCAAAGGGGCGACGAGCAGTACTTC
few	TRBV28	TRBD1	TRBJ1-5	CASSSGQGRNQPQHF	TGTGCCAGCAGCTCCGGACAGGGTCGGAATCAGCCCCAGCATTTT
NA	TRBV9	TRBD1	TRBJ1-1	CASSVETGQGTEAFF	TGTGCCAGCAGCGTAGAGACAGGGCAGGGGACTGAAGCTTTCTTT
NA	TRBV5-1	NA	TRBJ1-5	CASSSVGGNNQPQHF	TGCGCCAGCAGCTCCGTAGGTGGAAACAATCAGCCCCAGCATTTT
NA	TRBV2	NA	TRBJ2-2	CASSGFRSNTGELFF	TGTGCCAGCAGTGGATTCCGTTCGAACACCGGGGAGCTGTTTTTT
once	TRBV21-1	NA	TRBJ1-3	CASSRKQGSGNTIYF	TGTGCCAGCAGCAGGAAACAAGGCTCTGGAAACACCATATATTTT
NA	TRBV11-2	TRBD1	TRBJ1-2	CASSNRDSYGYTF	TGTGCCAGCAGCAACCGGGACAGCTATGGCTACACCTTC
NA	TRBV7-8	NA	TRBJ2-3	CASSLENVGVTQYF	TGTGCCAGCAGCTTAGAGAACGTAGGGGTTACGCAGTATTTT
NA	TRBV12-5	TRBD1	TRBJ1-1	CASGLGQGQAFF	TGTGCTAGTGGTTTGGGACAGGGGCAAGCTTTCTTT
NA	TRBV5-6	NA	TRBJ1-3	CASSYGTGNTIYF	TGTGCCAGCAGCTATGGGACGGGAAACACCATATATTTT
NA	TRBV4-1	NA	TRBJ1-6	CASSLAPSGGNSPLHF	TGCGCCAGCAGCCTGGCGCCCTCGGGCGGAAATTCACCCCTCCACTTT
NA	TRBV2	NA	TRBJ2-7	CASRNGVEQYF	TGTGCCAGCAGGAACGGGGTTGAGCAGTACTTC
NA	TRBV7-2	NA	TRBJ2-4	CASSSRTPVTGIQYF	TGTGCCAGCAGCTCGAGGACACCGGTAACGGGCATTCAGTACTTC
NA	TRBV28	NA	TRBJ2-4	CASSLGGGTLAKNIQYF	TGTGCCAGCAGTTTGGGGGGAGGAACCTTAGCCAAAAACATTCAGTACTTC
NA	TRBV28	NA	TRBJ1-5	CASNPAEGVQVENSNQPQHF	TGTGCCAGCAACCCGGCCGAGGGCGTCCAGGTCGAGAATAGCAATCAGCCCCAGCATTTT
NA	TRBV28	TRBD2	TRBJ2-1	CASSRWTSGYNEQFF	TGTGCCAGCAGCAGGTGGACTAGCGGCTACAATGAGCAGTTCTTC
NA	TRBV11-3	NA	TRBJ1-3	CASSLDSRSGNTIYF	TGTGCCAGCAGCCTGGACAGCCGCTCTGGAAACACCATATATTTT
NA	TRBV4-1	TRBD1	TRBJ2-7	CASSQDRDRAPYEQYF	TGCGCCAGCAGCCAAGACCGGGACAGGGCCCCTTACGAGCAGTACTTC
NA	TRBV14	NA	TRBJ1-1	CASSQVPLRTEAFF	TGTGCCAGCAGCCAAGTACCACTGAGAACTGAAGCTTTCTTT
NA	TRBV28	NA	TRBJ1-1	CASSIRTYRSTEAFF	TGTGCCAGCAGCATTCGGACCTACCGCAGCACTGAAGCTTTCTTT
once	TRBV12-3/TRBV12-4	NA	TRBJ2-2	CASSLGTGELFF	TGTGCCAGCAGTTTGGGAACCGGGGAGCTGTTTTTT
NA	TRBV2	NA	TRBJ2-2	CASSAVTTGELFF	TGTGCCAGCAGTGCCGTTACCACCGGGGAGCTGTTTTTT
NA	TRBV20-1	TRBD1	TRBJ1-4	CSASFPPRTGNFEKLFF	TGCAGTGCTAGTTTCCCCCCTCGGACAGGGAATTTTGAAAAACTGTTTTTT
once	TRBV5-1	NA	TRBJ2-5	CASSFGLVRETQYF	TGCGCCAGCAGCTTCGGACTGGTCCGAGAGACCCAGTACTTC
NA	TRBV27	TRBD1	TRBJ2-3	CASSCPAGQGLDSTDTQYF	TGTGCCAGCAGTTGCCCCGCGGGACAGGGACTTGATAGCACAGATACGCAGTATTTT
NA	TRBV2	NA	TRBJ1-5	CASSWRRPGNQPQHF	TGTGCCAGCAGTTGGAGGCGACCGGGCAATCAGCCCCAGCATTTT
NA	TRBV6-5	NA	TRBJ1-5	CACIGGPTEQPQHF	TGTGCCTGCATCGGGGGGCCCACGGAACAGCCCCAGCATTTT
NA	TRBV3-1/TRBV3-2	TRBD1	TRBJ2-3	CASSDRATQYF	TGTGCCAGCAGCGACAGGGCTACGCAGTATTTT
NA	TRBV9	NA	TRBJ2-5	CASSASPAETQYF	TGTGCCAGCAGCGCGAGTCCTGCGGAGACCCAGTACTTC
once	TRBV29-1	TRBD1	TRBJ1-1	CSVERQGNTEAFF	TGCAGCGTTGAAAGACAGGGGAACACTGAAGCTTTCTTT
NA	TRBV4-3	NA	TRBJ1-5	CASSQQRLGNQPQHF	TGCGCCAGCAGCCAACAACGACTGGGAAATCAGCCCCAGCATTTT
NA	TRBV27	NA	TRBJ1-4	CASSAWGEKLFF	TGTGCCAGCAGCGCCTGGGGTGAAAAACTGTTTTTT
NA	TRBV6-1	TRBD1	TRBJ2-1	CASSEVGTGDEQFF	TGTGCCAGCAGTGAAGTTGGGACAGGGGATGAGCAGTTCTTC
NA	TRBV5-4	TRBD1	TRBJ2-6	CASRSGTGATGANVLTF	TGTGCCAGCAGATCTGGGACAGGGGCGACTGGGGCCAACGTCCTGACTTTC
NA	TRBV28	NA	TRBJ2-7	CASSFLRYEQYF	TGTGCCAGCAGTTTTCTCAGATACGAGCAGTACTTC
NA	TRBV7-2	NA	TRBJ1-6	CASSLGSLLNSPLHF	TGTGCCAGCAGCTTAGGGTCCCTTTTGAATTCACCCCTCCACTTT
NA	TRBV9	TRBD2	TRBJ2-3	CASSAGTSGSTSTDTQYF	TGTGCCAGCAGCGCCGGGACTAGCGGGAGTACTAGCACAGATACGCAGTATTTT